This T cell receptor (beta chain) was captured in a study of beta chain features in type 1 diabetes. As for the study in general: Patients did not differ from healthy donors in age, gender or cell yield. Study outcomes and limitations: VDJ junctions from type 1 diabetes patients carried fewer insertions and larger deletions.

On this clone: Its antigen remains unknown.

Sorting based on CD45RO/CCR7/CD25/CD127/CD95/CD27 separated CD4+ naive, central memory, regulatory and stem cell-like memory cells. The purity of all sorted populations exceeded 98%. Reverse transcribing all isolated RNA meant expressed TCRB transcripts were sequenced. The method was immunoSEQ multiplex PCR; TCRdb's version includes in-frame clones alone and lacks a portion of them. This table holds roughly 230,000 clones, about 9.3% found once. The length of the CDR3 is 15 residues. The sequence came from a woman younger than 30 in good health. The V call is TRBV12-2, the J call TRBJ1-1; no DNA check was done on the table's D call, TRBD1. TRBV12-2 is marked as a pseudogene. Input material: naive CD4+ T cells from blood. Here the CDR3 reads CASRSAPGQGEEAFF. In DNA, the CDR3 is TGTGCAAGTCGCTCAGCCCCGGGACAGGGAGAGGAAGCTTTCTTT.